This TCR beta chain emerged from a study of T cells in Graves' hyperthyroidism and ophthalmopathy. Study details: Prior to any treatment, at the point of initial diagnosis, peripheral blood was collected.

With 0 bases removed from V and 3 bases from J, the gap between germline ends came to 8 bases. Germline lookup yields CDR1 MNHEY and CDR2 SVGAGI. This CDR3 spans 14 amino acids. Diagnosis relied on clinical symptoms, serum thyroxine and TRAb, thyroid ultrasound and orbital computed tomography. Fresh peripheral blood, around 9.3 ml of it, supplied the PBMCs. What was amplified from RNA transcripts were TCR beta CDR3 regions. The HTBI set primed first-round TCR CDR3 RT-PCR. TCRdb re-derived calls from the multiplex PCR reads in MiXCR, one entry per CDR3 protein. The sample lists approximately 630,000 distinct CDR3 sequences; around 15% were seen once. This clonotype was seen many times.

The rearrangement links TRBV6-5 to TRBJ1-1, with D unclear. The sequencing sample was made of blood. The clonotype originates from a woman in her twenties or thirties with Graves' hyperthyroidism. The CDR3 DNA reads as TGTGCCAGCAGTTACTCGAAGTTGCACACTGAAGCTTTCTTT. Translated, it gives CASSYSKLHTEAFF.